Listed below are T cell receptor beta chains from one sample, sequenced in a study of blood T cell repertoires in COVID-19. This table comes from immunoSEQ multiplex PCR, and its TCRdb copy is limited to in-frame clones, with some not included. The sample has 75,000 to 90,000 clones; 70% to 90% are singletons. Sequencing was done on a sample of peripheral blood. These receptors all stem from a human donor in a cohort sampled during active COVID-19. Both conserved end residues are part of each CDR3. The D gene is left open where the match is weak. A clone size is listed for some rows: how often the clone was seen (once, few, many), or a class if it is expanded.

J gene	D gene	CDR3 length	V gene	clone size	CDR3 protein	CDR3 DNA
TRBJ1-5	.	13	TRBV12-3/TRBV12-4	.	CASSLVLGQPQHF	TGTGCCAGCAGTTTAGTCCTAGGCCAGCCCCAGCATTTT
TRBJ2-7	.	13	TRBV30	.	CAWRVTGGDEQYF	TGTGCCTGGAGGGTAACAGGGGGGGACGAGCAGTACTTC
TRBJ1-1	TRBD1	14	TRBV5-4	.	CASSLELGTAEAFF	TGTGCCAGCAGCTTGGAACTAGGGACAGCTGAAGCTTTCTTT
TRBJ2-2	.	15	TRBV30	.	CAWSTDPSGTGELFF	TGTGCCTGGAGTACGGATCCCAGCGGGACCGGGGAGCTGTTTTTT
TRBJ2-3	.	18	TRBV21-1	.	CASSGTSGGLTSTDTQYF	TGTGCCAGCAGCGGGACTAGCGGGGGCCTCACTAGCACAGATACGCAGTATTTT
TRBJ2-7	TRBD1	18	TRBV29-1	once	CSVARDRGRLGSSYEQYF	TGCAGCGTTGCGCGGGACAGGGGGCGCCTCGGGTCCTCCTACGAGCAGTACTTC
TRBJ2-5	.	13	TRBV27	.	CASSFSYQETQYF	TGTGCCAGCAGTTTTTCGTACCAAGAGACCCAGTACTTC
TRBJ1-4	.	12	TRBV6-6	.	CASRGDGEKLFF	TGTGCCAGTCGGGGAGATGGGGAAAAACTGTTTTTT
TRBJ1-5	TRBD1	17	TRBV4-2	few	CASSQSDRGLSNQPQHF	TGTGCCAGCAGCCAATCCGACAGGGGCCTTAGCAATCAGCCCCAGCATTTT
TRBJ2-7	.	16	TRBV10-3	.	CAISEDRRLRPGEQYF	TGTGCCATCAGTGAAGACCGGAGACTACGCCCTGGGGAGCAGTACTTC
TRBJ1-5	TRBD1	15	TRBV15	.	CATSRDTGGSQPQHF	TGTGCCACCAGCAGAGATACAGGGGGCAGTCAGCCCCAGCATTTT
TRBJ2-3	TRBD2	18	TRBV29-1	.	CSVEGGASGELGTDTQYF	TGCAGCGTTGAAGGAGGGGCTAGCGGGGAGTTGGGTACAGATACGCAGTATTTT
TRBJ2-7	TRBD1	12	TRBV30	.	CAGTGGSYEQYF	TGTGCCGGGACAGGGGGCTCCTACGAGCAGTACTTC
TRBJ2-1	TRBD2	14	TRBV7-2	.	CASRWRGDYNEQFF	TGTGCCAGCAGGTGGCGGGGGGACTACAATGAGCAGTTCTTC
TRBJ1-1	TRBD1	13	TRBV19	.	CASSWTGGTEAFF	TGTGCCAGTAGCTGGACAGGGGGCACTGAAGCTTTCTTT
TRBJ1-1	TRBD1	12	TRBV28	.	CASRYRGNEAFF	TGTGCCAGCAGGTACAGGGGTAATGAAGCTTTCTTT
TRBJ2-2	TRBD2	15	TRBV18	.	CASSPLGGDTGELFF	TGTGCCAGCTCGCCCCTGGGGGGGGACACCGGGGAGCTGTTTTTT
TRBJ1-5	.	14	TRBV25-1	.	CASSDLEIGQPQHF	TGTGCCAGCAGTGATCTGGAGATTGGTCAGCCCCAGCATTTT
TRBJ1-2	.	13	TRBV2	once	CASRDFTTYGYTF	TGTGCCAGCAGAGACTTCACTACCTATGGCTACACCTTC
TRBJ1-4	.	15	TRBV5-1	.	CASSLSPGTNEKLFF	TGCGCCAGCAGCTTGTCTCCAGGAACTAATGAAAAACTGTTTTTT
TRBJ2-1	.	12	TRBV11-2	.	CASSHSGGEQFF	TGTGCCAGCAGCCATTCGGGGGGCGAGCAGTTCTTC
TRBJ2-3	.	13	TRBV27	.	CASSQTIRSAQYF	TGTGCCAGCAGCCAGACAATTCGGTCAGCGCAGTATTTT
TRBJ2-5	.	13	TRBV10-3	.	CAIWPGVGETQYF	TGTGCCATCTGGCCCGGGGTTGGAGAGACCCAGTACTTC
TRBJ1-2	.	13	TRBV2	few	CASSDEGSSGYTF	TGTGCCAGCAGTGATGAGGGTTCGAGTGGCTACACCTTC
TRBJ1-4	TRBD1	17	TRBV18	.	CASSPIGEGAANEKLFF	TGTGCCAGCTCACCAATAGGAGAGGGGGCGGCTAATGAAAAACTGTTTTTT
TRBJ2-7	.	12	TRBV29-1	.	CSVVLGAGEQYF	TGCAGCGTCGTCTTGGGAGCAGGTGAGCAGTACTTC
TRBJ2-5	TRBD2	16	TRBV19	.	CASSLAGGIYQETQYF	TGTGCCAGTTCACTAGCGGGGGGCATCTACCAAGAGACCCAGTACTTC
TRBJ1-2	.	13	TRBV6-5	.	CASSLSDNYGYTF	TGTGCCAGCAGCCTAAGCGATAACTATGGCTACACCTTC
TRBJ1-4	.	15	TRBV2	.	CASSGEAATNEKLFF	TGTGCCAGCAGTGGGGAGGCGGCAACTAATGAAAAACTGTTTTTT
TRBJ2-3	TRBD2	14	TRBV28	few	CASNLAGGTDTQYF	TGTGCCAGCAACCTAGCGGGGGGCACAGATACGCAGTATTTT
TRBJ2-5	.	16	TRBV5-1	few	CASSWGPQGGEETQYF	TGCGCCAGCAGCTGGGGACCTCAAGGGGGGGAAGAGACCCAGTACTTC
TRBJ2-5	.	13	TRBV28	.	CASSFYATETQYF	TGTGCCAGCAGTTTCTACGCTACAGAGACCCAGTACTTC
TRBJ1-2	TRBD1	13	TRBV29-1	.	CSVDRGQGYGYTF	TGCAGCGTTGACAGGGGGCAAGGCTATGGCTACACCTTC
TRBJ2-1	.	13	TRBV18	.	CASSPGGDNEQFF	TGTGCCAGCTCACCAGGCGGGGACAATGAGCAGTTCTTC
TRBJ1-5	.	15	TRBV6-4	few	CASIRGGGSNQPQHF	TGTGCCAGCATACGGGGGGGCGGGAGCAATCAGCCCCAGCATTTT
TRBJ2-7	.	12	TRBV28	.	CASSLTGVTPYF	TGTGCCAGCAGTTTGACCGGGGTCACCCCATACTTC
TRBJ2-1	TRBD2	14	TRBV6-6	once	CASSYFSGRGEQFF	TGTGCCAGCAGTTACTTTAGCGGGAGAGGTGAGCAGTTCTTC
TRBJ2-1	TRBD2	18	TRBV29-1	.	CSVVMGGGPLSSYNEQFF	TGCAGCGTTGTAATGGGCGGGGGGCCCCTTAGCTCCTACAATGAGCAGTTCTTC
TRBJ2-1	.	14	TRBV4-2	.	CASSHNTRAGEQFF	TGTGCCAGCAGCCACAATACTAGGGCGGGTGAGCAGTTCTTC
TRBJ2-7	.	11	TRBV3-1/TRBV3-2	.	CASSLADEQYF	TGTGCCAGCAGCCTGGCCGACGAGCAGTACTTC
TRBJ1-5	.	15	TRBV19	.	CASSTVGGGDQPQHF	TGTGCCAGTAGTACGGTTGGAGGGGGGGATCAGCCCCAGCATTTT
TRBJ1-1	.	14	TRBV6-6	once	CASSYPGGFTEAFF	TGTGCCAGCAGTTACCCGGGGGGTTTCACTGAAGCTTTCTTT
TRBJ1-1	.	17	TRBV7-2	.	CASSLTRPRDRGTEAFF	TGTGCCAGCAGCTTGACCCGGCCTCGGGACCGGGGGACTGAAGCTTTCTTT
TRBJ2-5	.	15	TRBV5-1	.	CASSLGSSGQETQYF	TGCGCCAGCAGCTTGGGTTCCTCGGGGCAAGAGACCCAGTACTTC
TRBJ2-2	.	14	TRBV29-1	few	CSVERQANTGELFF	TGCAGCGTTGAAAGGCAGGCGAACACCGGGGAGCTGTTTTTT